This section outlines one T cell receptor (beta chain) sequence together with its context. The entry originates in a study of OX40 agonist ivuxolimab in advanced cancers. Profiled with immunoSEQ multiplex PCR; TCRdb holds only in-frame clones, not every one. The table shows tens of thousands of clones, with roughly 84% occurring only once. Sequenced here: CD4+ or CD8+ T cells sorted from blood, sampled in a trial of the OX40 agonist ivuxolimab. The receptor's source is an adult with an advanced solid tumor such as melanoma, head and neck, liver or kidney cancer.

The DNA for the CDR3 is TGTGCCAGCAGCTTTGACACAAAGGGTGAAGCTTTCTTT. This sequence encodes CASSFDTKGEAFF. The rearrangement links TRBV11-2 to TRBJ1-1; D gene ambiguous. V lost 3 bases and J 7 bases, leaving 12 bases between the germline ends. Germline V gene sequence: CDR1 SGHAT, CDR2 FQNNGV. The CDR3 runs to 13 residues.